The next 13 T cell receptor beta chains were all read from a single sample in a study of a mutant IDH1 vaccine in newly diagnosed glioma. Their antigens remain unidentified. Documented time point: week 35, safety follow-up. Each dose delivered 300 ug of mutant IDH1 20-mer peptide subcutaneously with imiquimod. The method was immunoSEQ multiplex PCR; TCRdb's version includes in-frame clones alone and lacks a portion of them. The top ten hold 4.5% to 5.5% of the sample, which has fewer than 45,000 clones, about 86% seen once. The specimen was PBMCs, collected from a glioma patient whose treatment included an IDH1 peptide vaccine. The receptors were sampled from a woman aged 40 to 55 with glioma. Some clones in this sample may be carry-over from other donors' samples.

The chain joins TRBV7-6 to TRBJ2-5; 12 positions match TRBD2. V shed 1 base and J 2 bases; nucleotides not matched to a gene: 5. This CDR3 has 17 amino acids. Germline CDR1 reads SGHVS; CDR2 reads FNYEAQ. The CDR3, as DNA: TGTGCCAGCAGCTTAGGGGCCACTAGCGGGGGGCAAGAGACCCAGTACTTC. Protein: CASSLGATSGGQETQYF.

Written as DNA, the CDR3 is TGTGCCAGCAGCTTAGGAGGGGATCAGCCCCAGCATTTT. This gives the protein CASSLGGDQPQHF. The rearrangement uses TRBV7-2 and TRBJ1-5, with D tentatively TRBD1 (5 bases). The CDR3 totals 13 residues. V dropped 1 base and J dropped 5 bases, with 6 bases sitting between them. CDR1 and CDR2 from the germline V gene are SGHTA and FQGNSA.

This chain uses TRBV5-6 with TRBJ1-2; TRBD1 might be the D (6 bases). The germline V gene encodes CDR1 SGHDT and CDR2 YYEEEE. Deletions cut 0 bases from V and 6 bases from J, with 15 bases between. The CDR3 consists of 15 residues. This CDR3 is CASSLVRGIIDGYTF. The CDR3 DNA sequence: TGTGCCAGCAGCTTGGTCAGGGGCATAATTGATGGCTACACCTTC.

The V gene is TRBV7-3, the J gene TRBJ1-2, with 9 bases fitting TRBD1. Trimming removed 5 bases from V and 1 base from J; junction bases left unmatched: 2. Germline-derived CDR1 and CDR2 are SGHTA and FQGTGA. The CDR3 sequence is 14 residues long. The CDR3 bases are TGTGCCAGCAGCCCGGGACAGGGTAACTATGGCTACACCTTC. Its protein product is CASSPGQGNYGYTF.

The table lists this clone with a few counts. This chain links TRBV18 with TRBJ2-4; maybe TRBD2 (6 bases). There are 17 residues in the CDR3. Germline V gene lookup returns CDR1 KGHSH and CDR2 LQKENI. Trimming removed 2 bases at V and 0 bases at J, with 14 bases between. Written as DNA, the CDR3 is TGTGCCAGCTCACCAAGGGTCGCGGGGTTAGCCAAAAACATTCAGTACTTC. Translated: CASSPRVAGLAKNIQYF.

The chain joins TRBV5-5 to TRBJ1-1; weak D call: TRBD1 (6 bases). Germline V lookup: CDR1 SGHKS, CDR2 YYEKEE (reference sequence). The CDR3 sequence is 15 residues long. Trimming took 0 bases from V and 3 from J, leaving 12 bases between them. The CDR3 bases are TGTGCCAGCAGCTTGGCGGGGGGCTCCTACACTGAAGCTTTCTTT. Amino acids: CASSLAGGSYTEAFF.

The rearrangement joins TRBV10-3 to TRBJ1-1, with a possible D match to TRBD1 (5 bases). CDR1 is ENHRY and CDR2 is SYGVKD in the germline V gene. Trimming shortened V by 1 base and J by 1 base, and 7 bases separated the two germline ends. The CDR3 runs to 14 residues. CDR3 sequence reads: CAISELGENTEAFF. For the CDR3, the DNA is TGTGCCATCAGTGAGTTGGGGGAGAACACTGAAGCTTTCTTT.

V usage is TRBV5-3 and J usage is TRBJ2-2; D not certain. TRBV5-3 is recorded as an ORF, its role being uncertain. Trimming left V 2 bases short and J 3 bases short, with 8 bases between. The CDR3 spans 14 residues. CDR3 coding DNA: TGTGCCAGAAGCTTAGGTGGGGACACCGGGGAGCTGTTTTTT. Residues: CARSLGGDTGELFF.

The chain joins TRBV18 to TRBJ2-7; D unresolved. CDR3 size: 11 residues. V was pared by 6 bases and J by 3 bases, with 6 bases between. Germline CDR1 and CDR2: KGHSH and LQKENI. The CDR3 loop is CASSPNYEQYF. CDR3 sequence (DNA): TGTGCCAGCTCCCCGAACTACGAGCAGTACTTC.

The rearrangement joins TRBV18 to TRBJ1-2; TRBD1 agrees at 12 bases. The CDR3 has 17 residues. Germline loops: CDR1 KGHSH, CDR2 LQKENI. Trimming took 6 bases from V and 4 from J; bases not matched to a gene: 12. CDR3 DNA: TGTGCCAGCTCGGACCGTAGGGACAGGGGGCTCTCCTATGGCTACACCTTC. Its translation: CASSDRRDRGLSYGYTF.

The chain couples TRBV4-3 to TRBJ2-3; TRBD2 agrees at 8 bases. Looked up from germline, CDR1 is LGHNA and CDR2 is YSLEER. There are 19 residues in the CDR3. Trimming took 1 base from V and 4 from J; bases not matched to a gene: 16. The chain's CDR3 is CASSQGALGAGRAADTQYF. DNA for the CDR3: TGCGCCAGCAGCCAAGGCGCCCTAGGAGCCGGGAGGGCCGCAGATACGCAGTATTTT.

The chain joins TRBV2 to TRBJ2-2; no clear D gene. The germline CDR1 and CDR2 sequences are SNHLY and FYNNEI. The V end was cut by 6 bases, the J end by 0 bases, with 8 bases between. The CDR3 runs to 14 residues. The CDR3 spells CASRGNANTGELFF. CDR3 coding DNA: TGTGCCAGCAGGGGTAATGCGAACACCGGGGAGCTGTTTTTT.

This clone came up once. The chain uses TRBV7-9 and TRBJ1-1; D unclear. The V and J ends lost 1 base and 11 bases respectively, with 17 bases between them. The CDR3 loop spans 14 amino acids. Per germline, CDR1 SEHNR and CDR2 FQNEAQ (reference sequence). This CDR3 reads CASSLEGTAYRAFF. CDR3 nucleotides: TGTGCCAGCAGCTTAGAGGGCACGGCCTATAGGGCTTTCTTT.